The 12 T cell receptor beta chains presented below share a single source sample, sequenced in a study of memory CD4+ T cells and cytomegalovirus serostatus. Clones were sequenced by immunoSEQ multiplex PCR, and TCRdb holds only the in-frame ones, with some missing. The sample lists roughly 28,000 clones; 76% were seen once. The sort gate was single viable CD3+CD4+CD8-CD45RO+ cells for memory CD4+ T cells. Sequencing was carried out using memory CD4+ T cells from blood. These receptors all stem from an adult in good health and CMV-seronegative.

The table lists this clone with a count of one. The V gene is TRBV4-1, the J gene TRBJ2-1; TRBD1 is a possible D gene (6 bases). Germline-derived CDR1 and CDR2 are MGHRA and YSYEKL. Trimming shortened V by 2 bases and J by 8 bases, and 10 bases separated the two germline ends. This CDR3 has 13 residues. CDR3 loop: CASSQQGTDEQFF. The CDR3 region has the DNA TGCGCCAGCAGCCAACAGGGGACGGATGAGCAGTTCTTC.

The chain combines TRBV10-3 with TRBJ2-1; 8 bases map to TRBD2. The CDR3 runs to 13 residues. V dropped 7 bases and J dropped 9; count of bases not matched to a gene: 8. The germline V gene has CDR1 ENHRY and CDR2 SYGVKD. In DNA form, the CDR3 reads TGTGCCATCACTACTAGCGGAGCTAGTGAGCAGTTCTTC. It translates to CAITTSGASEQFF.

The genes are TRBV25-1 and TRBJ2-7; D tentatively reads TRBD1 or TRBD2 (5 bases each). Germline assignment: CDR1 MGHDK and CDR2 SYGVNS. Trimming pared 5 bases from V and 2 bases from J, leaving 10 bases between. CDR3 size: 13 residues. The CDR3 DNA is TGTGCCAGCAGTCACTCGGGACCCTACGAGCAGTACTTC. This sequence encodes CASSHSGPYEQYF.

This clone occurred a few times. The J gene is TRBJ2-1, the V gene TRBV28, with 7 bases lining up with TRBD2. CDR3 length: 13 residues. Unmatched junction bases numbered 4, after V lost 7 bases and J lost 4 bases. The germline CDR1 and CDR2 sequences are MDHEN and SYDVKM. The DNA of the CDR3 is TGTGCCAGCACCCAAGCGGGATACAATGAGCAGTTCTTC. Amino acids: CASTQAGYNEQFF.

This chain connects TRBV4-2 to TRBJ2-3, with 13 bases matching TRBD2. The germline V gene has CDR1 LGHNA and CDR2 YNFKEQ. V lost 0 bases to trimming and J lost 4 bases; unmatched junction nucleotides: 4. The CDR3 length is 17 residues. This CDR3 is CASSQERLAGGADTQYF. DNA for the CDR3: TGTGCCAGCAGCCAAGAAAGACTAGCGGGGGGCGCAGATACGCAGTATTTT.

This clone has just one count. The rearrangement links TRBV6-5 to TRBJ1-2; TRBD1 is a possible D gene (5 bases). Germline V CDR1 and CDR2: MNHEY, SVGAGI. Trimming cost V 4 bases and J 8 bases, with 8 bases left between them. This CDR3 has 11 residues. The CDR3: CASSFEGGYTF. Here the CDR3 DNA reads TGTGCCAGCAGTTTCGAGGGGGGCTACACCTTC.

V and J are TRBV6-1 and TRBJ2-7, with no clear D. The CDR3 runs to 12 residues. In germline, CDR1 is MNHNS, CDR2 SASEGT. Trimming took off 6 bases at V and 7 bases at J, with 13 bases between the two ends. The CDR3 sequence: CASSHPDREQYF. CDR3 coding DNA: TGTGCCAGCAGCCATCCTGATCGGGAGCAGTACTTC.

V is TRBV29-1 and J is TRBJ2-3, with unresolved D. Germline CDR1 and CDR2: SQVTM and ANQGSEA. Between the trimmed V and J ends, which lost 4 bases and 4 bases, there was a span of 9 bases. This CDR3 comprises 12 residues. The CDR3 region is CSVVQDPDTQYF. The CDR3 nucleotides read TGCAGCGTTGTCCAGGATCCAGATACGCAGTATTTT.

Details on this clone: Other DNA variants within this sample encode the same CDR3. This chain joins TRBV2 and TRBJ2-5; a possible D gene is TRBD1 (5 bases). The length of the CDR3 is 14 residues. Trimming cost V 1 base and J 2 bases, with 8 bases left between them. Germline V gene sequence: CDR1 SNHLY, CDR2 FYNNEI. In nucleotides, the CDR3 is TGTGCCAGCAGTGAAGGGGGCAGACAAGAGACCCAGTACTTC. Its translation: CASSEGGRQETQYF.

This clone has only one observation. The chain uses TRBV4-3 and TRBJ1-1, with D maybe TRBD1 (6 bases). This CDR3 region has 17 residues. The V and J ends lost 4 bases and 1 base respectively, with 19 bases between them. The germline gives CDR1 LGHNA, CDR2 YSLEER. CDR3 region: CASSPHHGQGWNTEAFF. CDR3 DNA: TGCGCCAGCAGCCCCCACCACGGGCAGGGGTGGAACACTGAAGCTTTCTTT.

This chain uses TRBV5-1 with TRBJ2-3; 9 bases are a match to TRBD1. The V gene end was trimmed by 4 bases and the J gene end by 1 base; junction bases not matched to a gene: 4. CDR3 length: 15 amino acids. CDR1 is SGHRS and CDR2 is YFSETQ in the germline V gene. CDR3 amino acids: CASSTQGARTDTQYF. In DNA, the CDR3 is TGCGCCAGCAGCACACAGGGGGCTCGCACAGATACGCAGTATTTT. Looking up the rest from reference TRBV5-1 and TRBJ2-3 gives the full variable domain: KAGVTQTPRYLIKTRGQQVTLSCSPISGHRSVSWYQQTPGQGLQFLFEYFSETQRNKGNFPGRFSGRQFSNSRSEMNVSTLELGDSALYLCASSTQGARTDTQYFGPGTRLTVL.

The rearrangement joins TRBV5-4 to TRBJ1-2, with D unclear. V was cut by 0 bases and J by 7 bases, with 4 bases left in between. Per the germline V gene, CDR1 is SGHNT and CDR2 is YYREEE (reference sequence). This CDR3 has 11 amino acids. The CDR3 DNA reads as TGTGCCAGCAGCTTGGGGGCTGGCTACACCTTC. This translates into CASSLGAGYTF.